One sample yielded the 21 T cell receptor beta chains listed below, sequenced in a study of blood T cell repertoires in COVID-19. The protocol was immunoSEQ multiplex PCR, while the TCRdb copy is restricted to in-frame clones and leaves out a portion. The repertoire holds about 110,000 clones, with about 90% as singletons. The source material was peripheral blood. The source of these receptors is a human donor in a cohort sampled during active COVID-19.

In its sample, this clone was seen a few times. J is TRBJ1-5 and V is TRBV30; D remains unclear. V was clipped by 0 bases and J by 4 bases, with 7 bases between them. The CDR3 runs 13 residues. Germline V gene data show CDR1 as GTSNPN and CDR2 as SVGIG (reference sequence). DNA of the CDR3: TGTGCCTGGAGTGTCCAGGATAATCAGCCCCAGCATTTT. Its protein is CAWSVQDNQPQHF.

V and J are TRBV19 and TRBJ2-5; 11 nucleotides agree with TRBD2. Per the germline V gene, CDR1 is LNHDA and CDR2 is SQIVND (reference sequence). Losses at the gene ends were 7 bases for V and 2 bases for J; bases not matched to a gene: 9. CDR3 size: 16 residues. The CDR3 nucleotides read TGTGCCAGTACCAAGGGAGGGACTAGCGGACAAGAGACCCAGTACTTC. Protein sequence: CASTKGGTSGQETQYF.

J is TRBJ1-1 and V is TRBV7-2, with D possibly matching TRBD1 (6 bases). Germline V gene lookup returns CDR1 SGHTA and CDR2 FQGNSA. The CDR3 runs 15 residues. Trimming left V 4 bases short and J 5 bases short, with 17 bases between. CDR3 bases: TGTGCCAGCAGCTCTGGGGGGGGCGCGTGGACTGAAGCTTTCTTT. Translating it yields CASSSGGGAWTEAFF.

As for this clone: The junction departs from germline at one end; a sequencing error may be responsible. This rearrangement joins TRBV29-1 to TRBJ1-1; 8 bases agree with TRBD1. CDR1 is SQVTM, CDR2 ANQGSEA, per germline. This CDR3 is 12 amino acids long. CDR3 sequence reads: CSTATGDTEAFF. CDR3 DNA: TGTTCGACGGCGACAGGGGATACTGAAGCTTTCTTT.

This clone was seen a handful of times. The rearrangement joins TRBV6-5 to TRBJ1-5; 9 bases match TRBD1. Germline V gene lookup returns CDR1 MNHEY and CDR2 SVGAGI. The CDR3 consists of 15 residues. V gave up 6 bases and J gave up 4 bases; unmatched junction bases: 7. This CDR3 reads CASSFTGGENQPQHF. The CDR3 DNA is TGTGCCAGCAGCTTCACAGGGGGCGAGAATCAGCCCCAGCATTTT.

The rearrangement uses TRBV29-1 and TRBJ2-3; 9 positions agree with TRBD1. The junction had 11 bases not matched to a gene; V was cut back by 7 bases and J by 0 bases. Germline CDR1 is SQVTM and CDR2 is ANQGSEA. The CDR3 covers 16 residues. The CDR3 loop is CSGMDRGTWSTDTQYF. For the CDR3, the DNA is TGCAGCGGGATGGACAGGGGAACATGGAGCACAGATACGCAGTATTTT.

The gene calls are TRBV13 and TRBJ1-5; D is unresolved. The V and J ends lost 3 bases and 4 bases respectively, with 10 bases between them. The germline V gene has CDR1 PRHDT and CDR2 FYEKMQ (reference sequence). This CDR3 spans 14 amino acids. The CDR3 loop reads CASSFGGPNQPQHF. CDR3 in DNA: TGTGCCAGCAGCTTTGGCGGCCCAAATCAGCCCCAGCATTTT.

The chain employs TRBV6-1 and TRBJ1-6, with no clear D. With 2 bases removed from V and 9 bases from J, the gap between germline ends came to 11 bases. CDR3 length equals 14 residues. CDR1 is MNHNS and CDR2 is SASEGT in the germline V gene. The DNA for the CDR3 is TGTGCCAGCAGTGAACGATACGACTCTTCACCCCTCCACTTT. Encoded protein: CASSERYDSSPLHF.

The gene calls are TRBV7-3 and TRBJ2-5; weak D call: TRBD2 (6 bases). The V gene's germline CDR1 is SGHTA and CDR2 FQGTGA. CDR3 length: 13 residues. Trimming pared 5 bases from V and 4 bases from J, leaving 11 bases between. The DNA for the CDR3 is TGTGCCAGCAGCCCCGGGGGTGGAGAGACCCAGTACTTC. It specifies CASSPGGGETQYF. Full variable domain (outside the CDR3, taken from reference TRBV7-3 and TRBJ2-5): GAGVSQTPSNKVTEKGKYVELRCDPISGHTALYWYRQSLGQGPEFLIYFQGTGAADDSGLPNDRFFAVRPEGSVSTLKIQRTERGDSAVYLCASSPGGGETQYFGPGTRLLVL.

The chain joins TRBV9 to TRBJ2-2; unclear D gene. CDR1 and CDR2 (germline): SGDLS, YYNGEE. V lost 0 bases to trimming and J lost 7 bases, with 4 bases between them. The CDR3 has 12 residues. Here the CDR3 reads CASSVEHGELFF. Here the CDR3 DNA reads TGTGCCAGCAGCGTAGAGCACGGGGAGCTGTTTTTT.

The genes are TRBV5-1 and TRBJ1-2, with 9 nucleotides matching TRBD1. The CDR3 is made up of 14 amino acids. CDR1 SGHRS and CDR2 YFSETQ come from the germline V gene. V shed 4 bases, J shed 8 bases, and the junction held 9 bases outside the gene matches. The CDR3 DNA sequence: TGCGCCAGCAGCCCGAAACAGGGGGCCGGGGGCTACACCTTC. This codes for CASSPKQGAGGYTF.

The chain carries TRBV5-4 and TRBJ2-3; 12 positions agree with TRBD2. From germline, CDR1 is SGHNT and CDR2 YYREEE (reference sequence). The CDR3 consists of 17 residues. Trimming took 3 bases from V and 3 from J; bases not matched to a gene: 8. DNA of the CDR3: TGTGCCAGCAGCTACACTTTACTAGCGGGAGGAACAGATACGCAGTATTTT. This gives the protein CASSYTLLAGGTDTQYF.

This clone was counted a single time. The J gene is TRBJ2-2, the V gene TRBV5-1, with a possible D match to TRBD1 (6 bases). The germline V gene encodes CDR1 SGHRS and CDR2 YFSETQ. Trimming shortened V by 2 bases and J by 5 bases, and 10 bases separated the two germline ends. This CDR3 is 14 amino acids long. The CDR3: CASSFGQPTGELFF. Here the CDR3 DNA reads TGCGCCAGCAGCTTTGGACAGCCTACCGGGGAGCTGTTTTTT.

V usage is TRBV12-3 or TRBV12-4 and J usage is TRBJ1-5; TRBD1 is a possible D gene (6 bases). Trimming took 4 bases from V and 7 from J, leaving 11 bases between them. The CDR3 spans 13 residues. The CDR3 loop reads CASSSDRRQPQHF. For the CDR3, the DNA is TGTGCCAGCAGTTCGGACAGACGACAGCCCCAGCATTTT.

The chain recombines TRBV18 with TRBJ2-7; D may be TRBD2 (5 bases). Trimming shortened V by 0 bases and J by 3 bases, and 15 bases separated the two germline ends. This CDR3 is built from 16 residues. CDR1 is KGHSH and CDR2 is LQKENI in the germline V gene. The CDR3 nucleotides read TGTGCCAGCTCACCACCGACTACCACCGCTAACTACGAGCAGTACTTC. It yields the protein CASSPPTTTANYEQYF.

The J gene is TRBJ1-1, the V gene TRBV6-5; maybe TRBD1 (6 bases). The CDR3 covers 15 residues. V lost 0 bases and J lost 1, with 9 bases in between. Germline lookup yields CDR1 MNHEY and CDR2 SVGAGI. The CDR3 loop is CASSYSGQKNTEAFF. CDR3 coding DNA: TGTGCCAGCAGTTACTCCGGACAGAAGAACACTGAAGCTTTCTTT.

Only one count was recorded for this clone. J is TRBJ1-6 and V is TRBV10-2; no clear D gene. Germline CDR1 and CDR2: WSHSY and SAAADI. The CDR3 consists of 14 residues. V lost 2 bases and J lost 7, with 9 bases in between. CDR3 sequence reads: CASSEGTGNSPLHF. Here the CDR3 DNA reads TGCGCCAGCAGTGAGGGCACGGGGAATTCACCCCTCCACTTT.

V is TRBV7-2 and J is TRBJ2-7; D gene uncertain. Germline CDR1 reads SGHTA; CDR2 reads FQGNSA. V was clipped by 1 base and J by 0 bases, with 10 bases between them. The CDR3 is 15 amino acids. CDR3 in DNA: TGTGCCAGCAGCTTAGGTCCGGCGGTCTCCTACGAGCAGTACTTC. This translates into CASSLGPAVSYEQYF.

The CDR3 DNA follows: TGTGCCACCAGTGATTTGCGGGTGTACACCTTC. It translates to CATSDLRVYTF. The chain carries TRBV24-1 and TRBJ1-2; D call uncertain. Between the trimmed V and J ends, which lost 0 bases and 11 bases, there was a span of 6 bases. This CDR3 is 11 amino acids long. CDR1 and CDR2 (germline): KGHDR, SFDVKD.

The chain uses TRBV6-2 or TRBV6-3 and TRBJ2-7; 12 nucleotides match TRBD2. The germline gives CDR1 MNHEY, CDR2 SVGEGT. V was clipped by 4 bases and J by 3 bases; unmatched bases: 1. This CDR3 comprises 14 residues. The CDR3 is CASSLTSGGYEQYF. The CDR3 DNA reads TGTGCCAGCAGTTTGACTAGCGGGGGCTACGAGCAGTACTTC.

This chain links TRBV18 with TRBJ2-3; possibly TRBD1 for D (7 bases). Germline CDR1 KGHSH, CDR2 LQKENI. V was pared by 8 bases and J by 4 bases, with 13 bases between. CDR3 length: 13 residues. CDR3 coding DNA: TGTGCCAGCGCAGGGGGGCTCGCAGATACGCAGTATTTT. Translation: CASAGGLADTQYF.